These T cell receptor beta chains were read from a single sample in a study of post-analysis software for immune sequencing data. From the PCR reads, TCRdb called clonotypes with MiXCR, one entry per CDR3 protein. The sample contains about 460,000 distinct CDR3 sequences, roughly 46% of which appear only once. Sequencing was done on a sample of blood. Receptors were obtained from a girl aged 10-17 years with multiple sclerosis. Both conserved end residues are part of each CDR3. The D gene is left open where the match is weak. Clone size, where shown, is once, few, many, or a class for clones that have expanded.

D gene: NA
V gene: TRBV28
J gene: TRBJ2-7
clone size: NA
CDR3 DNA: TGTGCCAGCAGGGCTACGGAGCAGTACTTC
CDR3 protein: CASRATEQYF

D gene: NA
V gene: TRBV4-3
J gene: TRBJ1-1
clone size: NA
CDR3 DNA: TGCGCCAGCAGCCATCAGCTGAACACTGAAGCTTTCTTT
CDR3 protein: CASSHQLNTEAFF

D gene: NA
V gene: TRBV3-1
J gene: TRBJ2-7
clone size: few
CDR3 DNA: TGTGCCAGCAGCCAAGGACAGGATTGGCCCTACGAGCAGTACTTC
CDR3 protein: CASSQGQDWPYEQYF

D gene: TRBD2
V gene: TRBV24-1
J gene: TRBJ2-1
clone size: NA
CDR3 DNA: TGTGCCACCAGGACTAGCGGGAGCTCCGACAATGAGCAGTTCTTC
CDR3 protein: CATRTSGSSDNEQFF

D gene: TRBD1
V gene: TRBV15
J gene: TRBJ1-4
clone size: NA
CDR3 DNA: TGTGCCACCAGCAGACGTCAGGGGGCGGGTGAAAAACTGTTTTTT
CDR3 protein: CATSRRQGAGEKLFF

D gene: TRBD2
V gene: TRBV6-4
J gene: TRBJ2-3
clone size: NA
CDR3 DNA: TGTGCCAGCAGTGAGGGACTAGCGGGAGATACGCAGTATTTT
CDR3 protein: CASSEGLAGDTQYF

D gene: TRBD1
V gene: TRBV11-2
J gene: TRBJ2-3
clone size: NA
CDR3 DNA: TGTGCCAGCAGCTTAGGGACAGGGGCATTGTGGGGACTACTTAGCACAGATACGCAGTATTTT
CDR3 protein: CASSLGTGALWGLLSTDTQYF

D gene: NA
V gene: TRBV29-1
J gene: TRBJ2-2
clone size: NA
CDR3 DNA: TGCAGCGTTGAATCTTGGGACGACACCGGGGAGCTGTTTTTT
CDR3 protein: CSVESWDDTGELFF

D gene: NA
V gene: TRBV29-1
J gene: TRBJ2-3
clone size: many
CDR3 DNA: TGCAGCGTTGAAGAGGCTAAGCCGCAGTATTTT
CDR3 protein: CSVEEAKPQYF

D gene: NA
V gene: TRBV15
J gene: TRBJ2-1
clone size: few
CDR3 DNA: TGTGCCACCAGCAGTCCCGGACCGCCGGGAGATGAGCAGTTCTTC
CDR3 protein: CATSSPGPPGDEQFF

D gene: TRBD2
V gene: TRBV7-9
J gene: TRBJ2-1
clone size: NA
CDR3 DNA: TGTGCCAGCAGTCAACTAGCGACGAGCTCCTACAATGAGCAGTTCTTC
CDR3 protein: CASSQLATSSYNEQFF

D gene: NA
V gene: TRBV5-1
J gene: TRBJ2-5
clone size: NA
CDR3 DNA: TGCGCCAGCAGCTTGGAGGACTGGCTCCAAGAGACCCAGTACTTC
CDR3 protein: CASSLEDWLQETQYF

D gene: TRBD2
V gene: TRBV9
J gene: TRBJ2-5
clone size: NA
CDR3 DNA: TGTGCCAGCAGCACCCACCGGGGGGGACAAGAGACCCAGTACTTC
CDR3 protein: CASSTHRGGQETQYF

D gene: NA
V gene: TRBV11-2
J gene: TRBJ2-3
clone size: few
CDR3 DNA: TGTGCCAGCAGCTTAAACCCGGGACCCAGGGCGGATACGCAGTATTTT
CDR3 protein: CASSLNPGPRADTQYF

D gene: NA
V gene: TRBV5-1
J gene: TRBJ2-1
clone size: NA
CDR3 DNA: TGCGCCAGCAGCTGGGGGGGGCAGTACAATGAGCAGTTCTTC
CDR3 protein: CASSWGGQYNEQFF